These T cell receptor beta chains were read from a single sample in a study of tumor and adjacent non-tumor tissue in lung cancer. MiXCR was run by TCRdb on the multiplex PCR reads, yielding one entry per CDR3 protein. Of about 75,000 distinct CDR3 sequences in the sample, around four fifths were seen once. Input material: lung tumor tissue. The receptors here all came from a woman aged 45-65 years with non-small cell lung cancer. Each CDR3 is given with its conserved first and last residue. The order of the fields is J gene, V gene, clone size, D gene, CDR3 protein, CDR3 DNA. The D gene is left open where the match is weak. Clone sizes are given selectively: once, few, many, or a class where the clone is expanded.

j_gene: TRBJ2-1
v_gene: TRBV6-2/TRBV6-3
abundance: .
d_gene: TRBD1
CDR3aa: CTSSSFGGTGYGEQFF
CDR3nt: TGTACCAGCAGTTCCTTCGGCGGGACAGGGTATGGTGAGCAGTTCTTC

j_gene: TRBJ1-2
v_gene: TRBV6-5
abundance: .
d_gene: TRBD1
CDR3aa: CTTSYAGTALHGHTF
CDR3nt: TGTACCACCAGTTACGCCGGGACAGCTCTTCATGGCCACACCTTC

j_gene: TRBJ2-3
v_gene: TRBV11-2
abundance: .
d_gene: .
CDR3aa: CASSLLGGKGTDTQYF
CDR3nt: TGTGCCAGCAGCTTACTGGGCGGGAAGGGAACAGATACGCAGTATTTT

j_gene: TRBJ2-3
v_gene: TRBV10-3
abundance: .
d_gene: .
CDR3aa: CTISAASPGADTQYF
CDR3nt: TGTACCATCAGCGCGGCCTCCCCGGGGGCAGATACGCAGTATTTT

j_gene: TRBJ1-5
v_gene: TRBV4-1
abundance: .
d_gene: .
CDR3aa: CASSQVTRSNQPQHF
CDR3nt: TGCGCCAGCAGTCAAGTGACAAGGAGCAATCAGCCCCAGCATTTT

j_gene: TRBJ2-5
v_gene: TRBV11-1
abundance: .
d_gene: TRBD1
CDR3aa: CASSPGQGVEAQYF
CDR3nt: TGTGCCAGTAGCCCGGGACAGGGTGTAGAGGCCCAGTACTTC

j_gene: TRBJ2-1
v_gene: TRBV28
abundance: .
d_gene: .
CDR3aa: CASRGITQSSYNELFF
CDR3nt: TGTGCCAGCAGGGGCATAACTCAAAGCTCCTACAATGAGCTGTTCTTC

j_gene: TRBJ2-7
v_gene: TRBV28
abundance: .
d_gene: .
CDR3aa: CASSIDSFSYEQYF
CDR3nt: TGTGCCAGCAGCATAGACAGTTTCTCATACGAGCAGTACTTC

j_gene: TRBJ2-5
v_gene: TRBV12-3/TRBV12-4
abundance: .
d_gene: TRBD2
CDR3aa: CAGKREGEEAQYF
CDR3nt: TGTGCCGGTAAGCGGGAGGGGGAAGAGGCCCAGTACTTC

j_gene: TRBJ2-1
v_gene: TRBV29-1
abundance: .
d_gene: TRBD2
CDR3aa: CSVDRLAGCSYDEQFF
CDR3nt: TGCAGCGTTGATCGCCTAGCGGGATGTTCGTACGATGAGCAGTTCTTC

j_gene: TRBJ2-1
v_gene: TRBV28
abundance: .
d_gene: .
CDR3aa: CASSPMRDHNEQFF
CDR3nt: TGTGCCAGCAGCCCCATGCGGGATCACAATGAGCAGTTCTTT

j_gene: TRBJ1-2
v_gene: TRBV20-1
abundance: few
d_gene: .
CDR3aa: CSDLGKGHGGYTF
CDR3nt: TGCAGTGATCTGGGCAAGGGGCACGGTGGCTACACCTTC

j_gene: TRBJ2-2
v_gene: TRBV5-1
abundance: .
d_gene: .
CDR3aa: CASSLVHFGAVTGEMFF
CDR3nt: TGCGCCAGCAGCCTGGTCCACTTTGGGGCCGTCACCGGGGAGATGTTTTTT

j_gene: TRBJ2-1
v_gene: TRBV4-1
abundance: .
d_gene: TRBD2
CDR3aa: CASSQPTSGGVEQSF
CDR3nt: TGCGCCAGCAGTCAACCCACTAGCGGAGGGGTTGAGCAGTCCTTC

j_gene: TRBJ1-1
v_gene: TRBV6-5
abundance: .
d_gene: TRBD1
CDR3aa: CVTEDRLGLEAFF
CDR3nt: TGTGTCACCGAGGACAGGTTGGGCCTGGAAGCTTTCTTT

j_gene: TRBJ2-4
v_gene: TRBV11-3
abundance: .
d_gene: TRBD1
CDR3aa: CACSSTGVGGIQYF
CDR3nt: TGTGCTTGCAGCTCAACAGGGGTAGGGGGCATTCAGTACTTC

j_gene: TRBJ2-5
v_gene: TRBV28
abundance: .
d_gene: TRBD1
CDR3aa: CASGSPDRVSWETQYF
CDR3nt: TGTGCCAGCGGATCGCCCGACAGGGTGAGTTGGGAAACCCAGTACTTC

j_gene: TRBJ2-3
v_gene: TRBV4-1
abundance: .
d_gene: .
CDR3aa: CVSSRGTDTDAQYF
CDR3nt: TGCGTCAGCAGCCGGGGGACTGACACAGATGCGCAGTATTTT

j_gene: TRBJ2-1
v_gene: TRBV30
abundance: many
d_gene: TRBD1
CDR3aa: CAWTLQGNEQFF
CDR3nt: TGTGCCTGGACGCTACAGGGGAATGAGCAGTTCTTC

j_gene: TRBJ2-7
v_gene: TRBV4-1
abundance: .
d_gene: .
CDR3aa: CASGSRLAYEQYF
CDR3nt: TGCGCTAGCGGTTCCCGACTAGCCTACGAGCAGTACTTC

j_gene: TRBJ2-2
v_gene: TRBV6-5
abundance: .
d_gene: .
CDR3aa: CASTRQYNAPGEMFF
CDR3nt: TGTGCCAGCACCCGTCAATACAACGCCCCGGGGGAGATGTTTTTT

j_gene: TRBJ2-2
v_gene: TRBV6-6
abundance: .
d_gene: TRBD1
CDR3aa: CASSSGTVKTGELLF
CDR3nt: TGTGCCAGCAGTTCCGGGACAGTTAAGACCGGGGAGCTGCTTTTT

j_gene: TRBJ2-1
v_gene: TRBV6-5
abundance: .
d_gene: .
CDR3aa: CASSCSSRGAYNEQFF
CDR3nt: TGTGCCAGCAGTTGCTCCTCTAGGGGAGCTTACAATGAGCAGTTCTTC

j_gene: TRBJ2-1
v_gene: TRBV12-2
abundance: .
d_gene: .
CDR3aa: CVSRSRLVPRENEQFF
CDR3nt: TGTGTAAGTCGCTCTCGACTAGTGCCTAGAGAGAATGAGCAGTTCTTC

j_gene: TRBJ1-1
v_gene: TRBV28
abundance: many
d_gene: .
CDR3aa: CASSYEMNTEAFF
CDR3nt: TGTGCCAGCAGTTACGAGATGAACACTGAAGCTTTCTTT

j_gene: TRBJ2-5
v_gene: TRBV2
abundance: .
d_gene: .
CDR3aa: CASTDARTGGNRETQYF
CDR3nt: TGTGCCAGCACTGATGCGAGGACAGGAGGGAATCGAGAGACCCAGTACTTC

j_gene: TRBJ2-3
v_gene: TRBV6-5
abundance: .
d_gene: .
CDR3aa: CVRSYSRMPDTQYF
CDR3nt: TGTGTCCGCAGTTACTCGAGAATGCCAGATACGCAGTATTTT

j_gene: TRBJ2-7
v_gene: TRBV29-1
abundance: .
d_gene: .
CDR3aa: CSVEGDNGDEQYF
CDR3nt: TGCAGCGTTGAGGGTGACAATGGTGACGAACAGTACTTC

j_gene: TRBJ1-2
v_gene: TRBV21-1
abundance: many
d_gene: .
CDR3aa: CASSKASLFYRGGGYTF
CDR3nt: TGTGCCAGCAGCAAAGCATCCCTTTTTTACAGGGGCGGCGGCTACACCTTC

j_gene: TRBJ2-3
v_gene: TRBV20-1
abundance: .
d_gene: .
CDR3aa: CSVSRGIETQYF
CDR3nt: TGCAGTGTTTCGAGAGGGATAGAAACGCAGTATTTT

j_gene: TRBJ2-6
v_gene: TRBV20-1
abundance: few
d_gene: .
CDR3aa: CSASSGVTRANVLTF
CDR3nt: TGCAGTGCTAGTTCTGGGGTTACTAGGGCCAACGTCCTGACTTTC

j_gene: TRBJ2-1
v_gene: TRBV20-1
abundance: .
d_gene: .
CDR3aa: CSTSALLGTLAFF
CDR3nt: TGCAGTACTAGTGCCCTCTTGGGGACCCTAGCGTTCTTC

j_gene: TRBJ2-3
v_gene: TRBV6-6
abundance: .
d_gene: TRBD2
CDR3aa: CARGRGTDTQYF
CDR3nt: TGTGCCAGGGGGAGGGGCACAGATACGCAGTATTTT

j_gene: TRBJ2-7
v_gene: TRBV29-1
abundance: .
d_gene: TRBD1
CDR3aa: CSVEPHGTGYTREQYF
CDR3nt: TGCAGCGTTGAACCTCACGGGACAGGGTATACTAGGGAGCAGTACTTC

j_gene: TRBJ1-5
v_gene: TRBV28
abundance: few
d_gene: .
CDR3aa: CASGRRQAGSNQPHHF
CDR3nt: TGTGCCAGCGGGAGACGACAGGCCGGCAGCAATCAGCCCCATCATTTT